Sequencing of this TCR beta chain was carried out in a study of cytomegalovirus exposure and HLA in healthy donors. Across the study: From 150 million to 200 million T cells, an earlier analysis saw approximately 120 million unique TCR beta sequences. A preliminary data release comprised approximately 85 million unique TCRs obtained from HLA-typed donors. Study-wide results and limits: A missense DCLRE1C variant was associated with V- and J-gene trimming of TCR beta chains in a later analysis, and an independent cohort replicated the association. The study listed approximately 160 cytomegalovirus-associated TCR beta chains.

As regards this clone: Antigen: not known.

PCR employed 60 Vbeta and 13 Jbeta primers. Here immunoSEQ multiplex PCR was the method, and the copy in TCRdb shows in-frame clones only, minus some. The sample yields about 100,000 clones, around 76% seen once. This CDR3 has 14 amino acids. Trimming took 5 bases from V and 4 from J; bases not matched to a gene: 5. The germline V gene encodes CDR1 MGHRA and CDR2 YSYEKL. Specimen: PBMCs. V is TRBV4-1 and J is TRBJ2-7; 10 nucleotides line up with TRBD2. The receptor comes from a woman in her forties or fifties in good health and CMV-seropositive. In nucleotides, the CDR3 is TGCGCCAGCAGCTCCTCAGCGGGAGGGTACGAGCAGTACTTC. Its protein product is CASSSSAGGYEQYF.